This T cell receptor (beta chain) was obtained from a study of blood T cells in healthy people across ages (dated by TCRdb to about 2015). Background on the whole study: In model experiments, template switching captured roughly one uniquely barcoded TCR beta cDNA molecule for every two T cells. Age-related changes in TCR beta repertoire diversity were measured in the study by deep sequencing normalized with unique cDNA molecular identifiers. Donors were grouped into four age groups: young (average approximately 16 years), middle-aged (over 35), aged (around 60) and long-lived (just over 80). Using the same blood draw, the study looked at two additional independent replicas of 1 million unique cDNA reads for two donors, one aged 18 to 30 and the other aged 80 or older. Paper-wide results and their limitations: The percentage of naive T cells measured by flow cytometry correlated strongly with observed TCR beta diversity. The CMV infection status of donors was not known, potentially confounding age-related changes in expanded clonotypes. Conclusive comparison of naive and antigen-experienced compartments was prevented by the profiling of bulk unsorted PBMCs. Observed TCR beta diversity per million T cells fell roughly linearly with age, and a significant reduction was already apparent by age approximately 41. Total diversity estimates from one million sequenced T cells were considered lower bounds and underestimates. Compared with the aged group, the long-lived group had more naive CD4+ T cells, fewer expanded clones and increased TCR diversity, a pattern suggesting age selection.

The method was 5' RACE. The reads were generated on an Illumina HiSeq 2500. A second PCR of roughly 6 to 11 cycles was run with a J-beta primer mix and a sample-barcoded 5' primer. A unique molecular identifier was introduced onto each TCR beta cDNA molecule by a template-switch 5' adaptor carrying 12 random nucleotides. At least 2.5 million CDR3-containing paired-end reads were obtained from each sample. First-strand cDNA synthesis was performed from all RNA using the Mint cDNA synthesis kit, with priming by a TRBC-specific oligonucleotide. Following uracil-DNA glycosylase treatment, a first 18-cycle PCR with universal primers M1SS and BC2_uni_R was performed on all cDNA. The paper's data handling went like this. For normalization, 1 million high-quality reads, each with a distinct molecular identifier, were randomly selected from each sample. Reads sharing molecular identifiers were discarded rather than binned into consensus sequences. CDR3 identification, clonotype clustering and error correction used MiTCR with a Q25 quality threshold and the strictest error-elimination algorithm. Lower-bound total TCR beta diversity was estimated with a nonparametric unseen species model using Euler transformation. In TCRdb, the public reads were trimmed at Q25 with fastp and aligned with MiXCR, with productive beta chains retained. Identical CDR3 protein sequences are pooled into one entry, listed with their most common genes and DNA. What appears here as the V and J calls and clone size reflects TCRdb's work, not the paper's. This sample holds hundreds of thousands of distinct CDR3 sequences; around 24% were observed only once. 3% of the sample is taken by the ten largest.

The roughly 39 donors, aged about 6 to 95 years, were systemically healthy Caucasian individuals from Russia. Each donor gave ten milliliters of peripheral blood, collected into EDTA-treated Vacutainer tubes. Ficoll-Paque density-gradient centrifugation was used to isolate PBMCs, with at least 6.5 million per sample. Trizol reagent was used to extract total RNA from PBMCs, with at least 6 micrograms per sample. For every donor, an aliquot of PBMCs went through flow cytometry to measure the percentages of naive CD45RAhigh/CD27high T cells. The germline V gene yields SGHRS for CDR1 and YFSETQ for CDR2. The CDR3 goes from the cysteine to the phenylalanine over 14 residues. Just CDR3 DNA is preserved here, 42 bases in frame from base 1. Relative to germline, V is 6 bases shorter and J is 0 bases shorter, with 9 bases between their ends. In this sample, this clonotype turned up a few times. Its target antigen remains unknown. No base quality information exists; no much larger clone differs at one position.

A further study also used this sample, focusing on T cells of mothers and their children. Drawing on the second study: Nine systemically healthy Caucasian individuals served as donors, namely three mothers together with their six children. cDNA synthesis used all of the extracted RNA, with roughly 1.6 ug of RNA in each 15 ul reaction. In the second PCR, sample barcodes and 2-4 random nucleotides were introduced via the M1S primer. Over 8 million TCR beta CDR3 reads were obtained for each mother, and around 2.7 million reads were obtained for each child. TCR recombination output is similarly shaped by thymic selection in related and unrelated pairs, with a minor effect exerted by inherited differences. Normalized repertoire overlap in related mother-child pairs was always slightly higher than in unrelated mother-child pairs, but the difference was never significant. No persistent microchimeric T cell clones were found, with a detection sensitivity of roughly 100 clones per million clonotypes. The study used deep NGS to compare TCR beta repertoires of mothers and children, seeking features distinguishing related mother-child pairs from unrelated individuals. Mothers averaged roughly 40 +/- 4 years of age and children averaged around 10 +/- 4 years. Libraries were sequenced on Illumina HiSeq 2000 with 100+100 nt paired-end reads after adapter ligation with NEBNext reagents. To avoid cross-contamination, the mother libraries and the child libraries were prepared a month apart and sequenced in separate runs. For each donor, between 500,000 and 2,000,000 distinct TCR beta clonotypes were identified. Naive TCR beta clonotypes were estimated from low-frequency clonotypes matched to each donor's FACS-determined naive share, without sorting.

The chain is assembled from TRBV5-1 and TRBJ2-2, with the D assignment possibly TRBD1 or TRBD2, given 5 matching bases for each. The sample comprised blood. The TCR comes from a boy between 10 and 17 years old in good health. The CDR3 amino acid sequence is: CASMGTSNTGELFF. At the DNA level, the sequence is TGCGCCAGCATGGGGACGTCGAACACCGGGGAGCTGTTTTTT.